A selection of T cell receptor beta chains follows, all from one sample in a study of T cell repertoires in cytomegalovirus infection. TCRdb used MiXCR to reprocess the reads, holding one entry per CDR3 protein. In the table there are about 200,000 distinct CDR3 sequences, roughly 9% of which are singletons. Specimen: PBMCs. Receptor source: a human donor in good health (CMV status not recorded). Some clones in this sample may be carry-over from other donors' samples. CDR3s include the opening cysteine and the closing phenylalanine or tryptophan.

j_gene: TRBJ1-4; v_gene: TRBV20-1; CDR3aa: CSARLDRPSF
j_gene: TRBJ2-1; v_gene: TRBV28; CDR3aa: CASSWGGTGDNEQFF
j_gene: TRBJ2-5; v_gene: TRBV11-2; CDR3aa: CASSLERLGRSAQYF
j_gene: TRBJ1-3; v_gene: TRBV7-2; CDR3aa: CASSPTAGNTIYF
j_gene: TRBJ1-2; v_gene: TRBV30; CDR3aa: CAWSSPRTASYGYTF
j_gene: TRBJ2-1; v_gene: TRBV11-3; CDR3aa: CASSHRTFNEQFF
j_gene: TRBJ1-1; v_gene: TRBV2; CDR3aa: CASSAGGPLNTEAFF
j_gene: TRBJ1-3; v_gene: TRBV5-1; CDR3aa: CASSLNTMKAGGNTMYF
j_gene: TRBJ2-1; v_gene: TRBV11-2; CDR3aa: CARSPGLAGAYNEQFF
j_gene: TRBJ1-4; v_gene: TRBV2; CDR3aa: CASRDRTGAEKLFF
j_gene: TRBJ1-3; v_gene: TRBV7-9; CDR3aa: CASSSPPDTNSGNTIYF
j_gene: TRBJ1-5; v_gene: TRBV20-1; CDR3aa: CSARTGGAGQPQHF
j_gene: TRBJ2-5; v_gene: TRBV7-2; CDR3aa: CASSLAWTSNVETQYF
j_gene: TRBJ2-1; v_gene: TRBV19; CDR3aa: CATRRGNLARTNEQFF
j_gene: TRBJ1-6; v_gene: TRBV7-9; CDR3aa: CASSDRTSSYNSPLHF
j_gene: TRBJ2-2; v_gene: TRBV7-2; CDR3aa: CASSSASRGPGELFF
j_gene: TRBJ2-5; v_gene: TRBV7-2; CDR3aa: CASSLGIRETQYF
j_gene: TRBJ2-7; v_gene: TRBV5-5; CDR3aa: CASTPLPGTGVAQYF
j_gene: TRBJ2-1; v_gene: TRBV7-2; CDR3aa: CASSLGYGKIEQFF
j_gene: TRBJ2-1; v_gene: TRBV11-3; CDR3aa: CASSLGGSGGGEQFF
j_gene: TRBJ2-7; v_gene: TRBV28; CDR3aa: CASVEMGAEYEQYF
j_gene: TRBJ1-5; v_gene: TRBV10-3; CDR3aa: CAISDGQGSQPQHF
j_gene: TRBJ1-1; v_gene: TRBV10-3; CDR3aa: CAVETRNTEAFF
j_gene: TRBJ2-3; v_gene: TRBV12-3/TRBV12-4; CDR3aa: CASKRDRGTDTQYF
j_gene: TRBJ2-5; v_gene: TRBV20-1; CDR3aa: CSASRAQETQYF
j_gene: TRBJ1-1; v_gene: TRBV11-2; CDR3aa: CASSPDRFSAFF
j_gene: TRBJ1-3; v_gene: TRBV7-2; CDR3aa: CASSLHRGGTGNTIYF
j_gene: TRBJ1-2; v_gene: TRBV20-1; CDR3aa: CSARETGQGAYGYTF
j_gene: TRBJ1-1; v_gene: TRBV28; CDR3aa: CASSLEGRAFF
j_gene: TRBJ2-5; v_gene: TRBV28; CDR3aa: CASSLASGTQYF
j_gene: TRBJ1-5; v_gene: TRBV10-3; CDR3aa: CAAGLRDNQPQHF
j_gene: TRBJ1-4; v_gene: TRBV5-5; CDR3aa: CASSLAALNEKLFF
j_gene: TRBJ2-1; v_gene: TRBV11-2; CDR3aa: CASSQGGEQFF
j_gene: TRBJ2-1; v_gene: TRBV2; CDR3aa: CASRSLAGGSYNEQFF
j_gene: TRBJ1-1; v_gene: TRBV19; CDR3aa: CASSIFGRVTEAFF
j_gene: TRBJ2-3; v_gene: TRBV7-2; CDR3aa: CASSPRDFNTDTQYF
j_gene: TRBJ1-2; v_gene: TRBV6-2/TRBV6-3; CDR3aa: CASSYVSGAQGYTF
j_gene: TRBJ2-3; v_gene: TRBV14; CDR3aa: CASSQGGLAGGVDTQYF
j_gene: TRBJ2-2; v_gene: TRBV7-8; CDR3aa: CASSLSSGSPGELFF
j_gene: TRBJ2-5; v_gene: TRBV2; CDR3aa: CASSDSLPTTLRYF
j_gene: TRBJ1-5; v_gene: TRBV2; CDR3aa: CASSEGAGYQPQHF